The clone carrying this T cell receptor beta chain was picked up a small number of times. Its antigen is unidentified. The germline gene is not matched at one end of the junction; a read error may be the cause. The sample originates from a study of T cells in Graves' hyperthyroidism and ophthalmopathy. Study as a whole: Upon initial diagnosis and before any treatment, peripheral blood was collected. General study findings and limits: The model identified upcoming ophthalmopathy a median roughly 6 months ahead of onset.

Amplification of TCR beta CDR3 regions was performed using RNA transcripts as template. A first-round RT-PCR of the TCR CDR3 used the HTBI primer set. TCRdb ran MiXCR on the multiplex PCR reads and lists one entry per CDR3 protein. Of some 770,000 distinct CDR3 sequences listed, about a sixth are singletons. This CDR3 contains 15 residues. Germline V CDR1 and CDR2: MNHEY, SVGAGI. This sequence originates from a man aged 18 to 30 with Graves' hyperthyroidism. This rearrangement joins TRBV6-5 to TRBJ2-1; maybe TRBD2 (6 bases). The sample taken for sequencing was blood. Written as DNA, the CDR3 is TGTGCCAGCAGTTACGGCGGGAACTCCGACAATGAGCAGTTCTTC. Protein product: CASSYGGNSDNEQFF.